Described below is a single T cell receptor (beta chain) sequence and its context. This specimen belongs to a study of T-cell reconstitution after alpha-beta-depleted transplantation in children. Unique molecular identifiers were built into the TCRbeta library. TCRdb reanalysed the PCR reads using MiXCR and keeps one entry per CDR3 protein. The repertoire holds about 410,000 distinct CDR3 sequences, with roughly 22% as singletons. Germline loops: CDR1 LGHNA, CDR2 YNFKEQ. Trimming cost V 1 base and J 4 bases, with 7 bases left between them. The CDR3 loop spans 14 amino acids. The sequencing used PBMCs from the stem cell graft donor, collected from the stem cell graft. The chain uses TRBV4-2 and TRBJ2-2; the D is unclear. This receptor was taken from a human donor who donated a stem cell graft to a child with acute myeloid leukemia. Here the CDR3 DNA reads TGTGCCAGCAGCCAAGCAAGGGCCACCGGGGAGCTGTTTTTT. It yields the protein CASSQARATGELFF.